This T cell receptor (beta chain) was found in a study of blood T cells in healthy people across ages. Study-wide points: Since the PBMCs were unsorted, naive and antigen-experienced cells could not be conclusively compared. A strong correlation between TCR beta diversity and naive T cell percentage was seen.

Worth noting for this clonotype: Its antigen is currently unknown.

The CDR3 is 16 amino acids. Germline values: CDR1 MGHRA, CDR2 YSYEKL. PCR was performed a second time for roughly 7 to 11 cycles using a sample-barcoded 5' primer and a J-beta primer mix. TCRdb called the 5' RACE reads again in MiXCR, with one record for every CDR3 protein. The table has about 640,000 distinct CDR3 sequences, roughly three fifths seen once. The clonotype was recovered from a man aged 60-69 years in good health. The sample consisted of blood. The V gene is TRBV4-1, the J gene TRBJ2-1, with a weak D call TRBD2 (6 bases). Gene TRBJ2-7 matches the end of the DNA better, so the J call may be wrong. The CDR3 loop is CASSQGGGDFYNEQYF. The CDR3 DNA sequence: TGCGCCAGCAGCCAAGGGGGCGGGGACTTCTACAATGAGCAGTACTTC.